The 10 T cell receptor beta chains below all came from one sample that was sequenced in a study of CD8 T cells in ankylosing spondylitis (dated by TCRdb to about 2017). The library relied on 5' RACE. The sample was run on an Illumina HiSeq 2500. Using fastp trimming at Q25 and MiXCR clonotype assembly, TCRdb reanalyzed the public sequencing data and kept in-frame beta chains. Rows are unified per CDR3 protein, each entry keeping the most common DNA and genes. For this sample there are some 46,000 distinct CDR3 sequences; more than 9.5% appear just once. The ten largest clones add up to 1.4% of the sample. Sequenced sample: blood, either unsorted or a sorted T cell fraction (not recorded which). The receptors shown here come from a male donor with ankylosing spondylitis or in good health (not recorded which).

This clonotype was observed at least ten times. V and J are TRBV6-5 and TRBJ1-1; possible D gene TRBD1, 5 bases. The germline gives CDR1 MNHEY, CDR2 SVGAGI. CDR3 size: 15 residues. V dropped 0 bases and J dropped 4 bases, with 12 bases sitting between them. CDR3 residues: CASSYSRQGGTEAFF. CDR3 nucleotides: TGTGCCAGCAGTTACTCTCGGCAGGGCGGCACTGAAGCTTTCTTT.

This clonotype was found many times. The V call is TRBV5-1, the J call TRBJ1-3; weak D call: TRBD1 (5 bases). Between the trimmed V and J ends, which lost 2 bases and 1 base, there was a span of 13 bases. CDR3 length: 16 amino acids. Germline assignment: CDR1 SGHRS and CDR2 YFSETQ. CDR3 in amino acids: CASSFGGASSGNTIYF. The CDR3 nucleotides read TGCGCCAGCAGCTTCGGGGGAGCGTCGTCTGGAAACACCATATATTTT.

This clonotype showed up many times. V usage is TRBV9 and J usage is TRBJ1-1; D may be TRBD1 (5 bases). V lost 3 bases to trimming and J lost 5 bases, with 17 bases between them. CDR3 length equals 15 residues. Germline assignment: CDR1 SGDLS and CDR2 YYNGEE. The CDR3 DNA follows: TGTGCCAGCAGCGCTCCGCAGGGTAGTGGGACTGAAGCTTTCTTT. Amino acids: CASSAPQGSGTEAFF.

This clonotype was observed many times. The rearrangement joins TRBV6-4 to TRBJ2-3; weak D call: TRBD1 (5 bases). This CDR3 has 14 residues. Trimming removed 6 bases at V and 2 bases at J, with 12 bases between. Germline CDR1 reads MRHNA; CDR2 reads SNTAGT. DNA of the CDR3: TGTGCCAGCAGCTTAGACAGTTCCACAGATACGCAGTATTTT. Protein: CASSLDSSTDTQYF.

This clonotype was detected many times. The chain carries TRBV15 and TRBJ2-4; no firm D call. CDR1 is LNHNV, CDR2 YYDKDF, per germline (reference sequence). Trimming took 8 bases from V and 1 from J, leaving 9 bases between them. The length of the CDR3 is 13 residues. CDR3 nucleotides: TGTGCCACCCTTGAGTTGGCCAAAAACATTCAGTACTTC. It specifies CATLELAKNIQYF.

This clonotype appeared a few times. The chain has TRBV20-1 and TRBJ1-2; 9 positions match TRBD1. V trimming: 5 bases; J trimming: 6 bases; junction bases outside the gene matches: 1. This CDR3 is built from 11 residues. Germline V lookup: CDR1 DFQATT, CDR2 SNEGSKA (reference sequence). The CDR3 spells CSAGQGHGYTF. CDR3 in DNA: TGCAGTGCTGGACAGGGGCATGGCTACACCTTC.

Only a few counts were recorded for this clonotype. The genes are TRBV30 and TRBJ1-3; D is undetermined. V was trimmed by 2 bases and J by 4 bases, leaving 9 bases between them. The CDR3 runs to 13 residues. Germline assignment: CDR1 GTSNPN and CDR2 SVGIG (reference sequence). As DNA, the CDR3 is TGTGCCTGGAGTTCGGACGGAGGAAACACCATATATTTT. It is translated as CAWSSDGGNTIYF.

This chain uses TRBV7-9 with TRBJ1-2; maybe TRBD1 (5 bases). The germline V and J ends were trimmed by 3 bases and 3 bases, with 8 bases remaining between them. The CDR3 totals 13 residues. Germline CDR1 SEHNR, CDR2 FQNEAQ (reference sequence). In nucleotides, the CDR3 is TGTGCCAGCAGCTTGGGGCAGGACTATGGCTACACCTTC. Encoded protein: CASSLGQDYGYTF.

V gene TRBV7-7 combines with J gene TRBJ2-5; 7 bases are a match to TRBD1. Unmatched junction bases numbered 4, after V lost 5 bases and J lost 1 base. This CDR3 is 14 amino acids long. Per the germline V gene, CDR1 is SSHAT and CDR2 is FNYEAQ (reference sequence). CDR3 sequence reads: CASSGSGGQETQYF. CDR3 bases: TGTGCCAGCAGCGGATCAGGGGGCCAAGAGACCCAGTACTTC.

This clonotype was counted ten times or more. The chain employs TRBV20-1 and TRBJ1-1, with D uncertain. The germline CDR1 and CDR2 sequences are DFQATT and SNEGSKA (reference sequence). V was pared by 6 bases and J by 1 base, with 9 bases between. This CDR3 is 12 amino acids long. CDR3: CSAGISNTEAFF. In DNA form, the CDR3 reads TGCAGTGCCGGAATCTCGAACACTGAAGCTTTCTTT.